The rows below give T cell receptor beta chains drawn from one sample of a study of T cells in Graves' hyperthyroidism and ophthalmopathy. TCRdb itself ran the multiplex PCR reads through MiXCR, one entry per CDR3 protein. This sample has over 700,000 distinct CDR3 sequences, with around 38% found just once. The sequenced sample consisted of blood. The receptors shown here come from a man between 18 and 35 years old with Graves' hyperthyroidism. Each CDR3 is given with its conserved first and last residue. A D gene is named only where the DNA matches it firmly. Not all rows give a size; the values are once, few, many and, for expanded clones, a class.

v_call: TRBV7-2; d_call: -; j_call: TRBJ2-5; clone_size: -; cdr3_aa: CASSESGTPYQETQYF; cdr3_nt: TGTGCCAGCAGTGAATCCGGGACCCCTTACCAAGAGACCCAGTACTTC
v_call: TRBV4-1; d_call: -; j_call: TRBJ2-7; clone_size: -; cdr3_aa: CASSLLGDSPYEQYF; cdr3_nt: TGCGCCAGCAGCCTTTTAGGGGACTCCCCCTACGAGCAGTACTTC
v_call: TRBV25-1; d_call: -; j_call: TRBJ2-7; clone_size: -; cdr3_aa: CASEASSYEQYF; cdr3_nt: TGTGCTAGTGAGGCTAGCTCCTACGAGCAGTACTTC
v_call: TRBV2; d_call: TRBD1; j_call: TRBJ2-5; clone_size: -; cdr3_aa: CATYRQGPQETQYF; cdr3_nt: TGTGCCACTTATCGACAGGGGCCCCAAGAGACCCAGTACTTC
v_call: TRBV10-3; d_call: -; j_call: TRBJ2-5; clone_size: once; cdr3_aa: CAIRGTQYF; cdr3_nt: TGTGCCATCAGGGGGACCCAGTACTTC
v_call: TRBV20-1; d_call: TRBD1; j_call: TRBJ2-7; clone_size: many; cdr3_aa: CSARGQGLAYEQYF; cdr3_nt: TGCAGTGCTAGGGGACAGGGGTTGGCCTACGAGCAGTACTTC
v_call: TRBV11-2; d_call: -; j_call: TRBJ1-6; clone_size: -; cdr3_aa: CASSTKRGSINSPLHF; cdr3_nt: TGTGCCAGCAGCACCAAGAGGGGGTCGATTAATTCACCCCTCCACTTT
v_call: TRBV7-2; d_call: TRBD1; j_call: TRBJ2-7; clone_size: -; cdr3_aa: CAWNRDSYEQYF; cdr3_nt: TGTGCCTGGAACCGGGACAGCTACGAGCAGTACTTC
v_call: TRBV6-1; d_call: -; j_call: TRBJ2-2; clone_size: -; cdr3_aa: CASSQSQGTNTGELFF; cdr3_nt: TGTGCCAGCTCACAATCGCAGGGGACGAACACCGGGGAGCTGTTTTTT
v_call: TRBV20-1; d_call: -; j_call: TRBJ2-7; clone_size: -; cdr3_aa: CSASSSRAYEQYF; cdr3_nt: TGCAGTGCTAGTAGTAGCAGAGCCTACGAGCAGTACTTC
v_call: TRBV29-1; d_call: -; j_call: TRBJ2-1; clone_size: once; cdr3_aa: CSVGLANEQFF; cdr3_nt: TGCAGCGTTGGACTGGCCAATGAGCAGTTCTTC
v_call: TRBV11-2; d_call: -; j_call: TRBJ2-5; clone_size: -; cdr3_aa: CASSLDIGYQETQYF; cdr3_nt: TGTGCCAGCAGCTTAGATATTGGGTACCAAGAGACCCAGTACTTC
v_call: TRBV19; d_call: -; j_call: TRBJ2-7; clone_size: -; cdr3_aa: CASSIPRGGSEQYF; cdr3_nt: TGTGCCAGTAGTATACCGAGGGGGGGCAGTGAGCAGTACTTC
v_call: TRBV20-1; d_call: TRBD1; j_call: TRBJ1-6; clone_size: few; cdr3_aa: CSARDRDAPGNSPLHF; cdr3_nt: TGCAGTGCTAGGGACAGGGACGCCCCGGGGAATTCACCCCTCCACTTT
v_call: TRBV9; d_call: TRBD1; j_call: TRBJ2-7; clone_size: few; cdr3_aa: CASSQGPGGTYEQYF; cdr3_nt: TGTGCCAGCAGCCAAGGGCCAGGGGGAACCTACGAGCAGTACTTC
v_call: TRBV6-5; d_call: -; j_call: TRBJ1-1; clone_size: -; cdr3_aa: CASSYSDGRPEAFF; cdr3_nt: TGTGCCAGCAGTTACTCCGATGGTCGGCCTGAAGCTTTCTTT
v_call: TRBV28; d_call: -; j_call: TRBJ1-1; clone_size: -; cdr3_aa: CASSLGGWRTFF; cdr3_nt: TGTGCCAGCAGTTTAGGAGGGTGGCGAACTTTCTTT
v_call: TRBV20-1; d_call: TRBD1; j_call: TRBJ2-7; clone_size: -; cdr3_aa: CSAPDRGSSYEQYF; cdr3_nt: TGCAGTGCACCCGACAGGGGGAGCTCCTACGAGCAGTACTTC
v_call: TRBV20-1; d_call: -; j_call: TRBJ2-6; clone_size: -; cdr3_aa: CSARSLAGANVLTF; cdr3_nt: TGCAGTGCGAGGAGTCTAGCGGGGGCCAACGTCCTGACTTTC
v_call: TRBV20-1; d_call: -; j_call: TRBJ2-2; clone_size: many; cdr3_aa: CSAIDPDTGELFF; cdr3_nt: TGCAGTGCTATCGACCCTGACACCGGGGAGCTGTTTTTT